A single T cell receptor beta chain is shown here with its context. Its antigen is currently not known. Base qualities are not provided; no much larger clone lies one nucleotide away. This entry belongs to a study of cytomegalovirus exposure and HLA in healthy donors (dated by TCRdb to 2016 to 2017). Some background on the complete study: An earlier analysis of 587 of the donors reported approximately 280 Gb of sequence data and some 110 million unique TCR beta sequences obtained from 180 million or so T cells. Using immunosequencing, the study profiled T cell repertoires from 550 to 750 subjects and related those repertoires to cytomegalovirus serostatus. Roughly 5 DR-DQ haplotypes were treated as single units for association and clustering because of strong linkage in the cohort. An early release covering about 600 HLA-typed donors comprised roughly 300 gigabases of sequencing data and around 80 million unique TCR sequences. A later analysis re-analyzed previously published TCR beta repertoires from 550 to 700 donors and added high-resolution HLA genotyping to study TCR occurrence patterns. Class I and class II HLA loci were covered by the typing at four-digit resolution. The study combined high-throughput TCR immunosequencing, statistical association of individual TCRs with disease status, and machine learning to predict cytomegalovirus infection status. The number of typed donors differed by locus: about 620-630 for A, B, C, DRB1 and DQB1; 500 to 550 for DQA1; about 600 for DPA1; and 400 to 480 for DPB1. Along with the roughly 670-subject first cohort, a separate validation cohort of over 90 different subjects was used. In an earlier analysis of roughly 540 of the donors, high-throughput TCR beta sequencing was used to judge whether each TCR beta V gene segment behaved as functional or pseudogenic. Donor age, sex, ethnicity and CMV serostatus were compiled together with the repertoire data. The later analysis used no new phenotypic data to find candidate immune exposures, relying instead on TCR beta sequences and their occurrence across donors. Among several hundred genotyped donors of the cohort, an average of approximately 220,000 unique TCR beta nucleotide sequences was sequenced per donor, of which about 19% were non-productive. Of the approximately 400 genotyped donors, roughly 80% fell in the genetic ancestry cluster associated with self-reported Caucasian donors. Every discovery cohort repertoire had been produced on one sequencing platform. A later genetic analysis took genome-wide SNP genotypes for about 60% of the roughly 670 donors and used that subset as a discovery cohort. The study aimed to test whether cataloging public T cell receptors could reveal signatures of past pathogen exposure. Here is what the overall study found, with its caveats: Because counts were too low, fewer than 20 rarely observed V segments, including chromosome 9 orphons, were excluded from the earlier analysis of around 590 of the donors. According to a later analysis, most CMV-associated TCR beta chains appeared to be HLA-restricted, and the HLA associations seemed to be driven largely by CMV exposure. In a later genetic analysis, fewer N-insertions in productive TCRs were reported among donors in an Asian-associated ancestry cluster than the roughly 700-donor mean. A further reported finding was that TCR beta sequences accurately predicted the HLA-A and HLA-B alleles for most subjects in the first cohort. The study listed 164 TCR beta chains as associated with cytomegalovirus. The sequencing pipeline was judged likely to have produced a cluster of highly shared sequence variants as a technical artifact. In both the original and validation cohorts, the classifier was reported to diagnose cytomegalovirus status with high specificity and sensitivity. In this cohort, only TCR beta chains were sequenced, and detectable features were limited by the absence of alpha or paired-chain data. Specific HLA alleles were associated with more than 15,000 TCR beta sequences at a false discovery rate of 0.05 in a later analysis. When HLA alleles, especially DR and DQ, strongly co-occurred, attributing TCR associations to individual alleles was difficult. The 87-base-pair reads could not distinguish some IMGT-functional V segments, including TRBV6-2 and TRBV6-3, so those segments were excluded. Most TCR sequences were seen in very few donors, while some public TCRs were found in many individuals. A few of the identified cytomegalovirus-associated TCR beta chains were confirmed in vitro to be specific for cytomegalovirus antigens. According to the authors, the approach could potentially be generalized to other disease states and immunological phenotypes. For the cohort, immune exposure information was limited to CMV serostatus. In a later analysis, TCR association rates were found to vary across HLA loci, with the most associated TCRs seen for DRB1 alleles and the fewest for HLA-C alleles. An association between a missense DCLRE1C variant and V-gene and J-gene trimming of TCR beta chains was found in a later genetic analysis and replicated in an independent cohort. Because HLA typing was unavailable for some donors at each locus, only the typed subset was used in association tests. Presence/absence analyses assumed roughly uniform sequencing depth across donors, an assumption that may not hold. In a later analysis, several top co-occurrence clusters were reported to appear linked to parvovirus B19, influenza, CMV and Epstein-Barr virus. Linkage disequilibrium might explain the correlated functional status among segregating V segments, but an unknown experimental factor could not be excluded. In a later analysis, HLA-associated TCR beta chains were found to be more clonally expanded and to have lower generation probabilities than equally common non-associated chains. An earlier analysis of some 590 of the donors showed that most TCR beta V segments appeared in productive rearrangements either about 87% or about 30% of the time, which broadly matched IMGT annotations.

In total, roughly 670 healthy bone marrow donors made up the cohort. At the time of sampling, all cohort members were nominally healthy, though unrecorded immune exposures were likely present. The donor was CMV seronegative and was included in the group of several hundred seronegative cohort members. Each donor provided a peripheral blood sample, and peripheral blood mononuclear cells were used for TCR beta sequencing. Genomic DNA extraction from the blood cell samples was performed with the Qiagen DNeasy Blood Extraction Kit. Library preparation employed the immunoSEQ multiplex PCR assay. For the multiplex PCR, a mixture combining 60 forward primers for TCR Vbeta segments and 13 reverse primers for TCR Jbeta segments was used. The CDR3 region of rearranged TCR beta genes was amplified from genomic DNA by a multiplex PCR assay. On the Illumina HiSeq System, the amplified TCR beta libraries were sequenced as 87-base-pair reads. Per the authors' processing: In a later analysis, about 80 million unique TCR beta chains were counted across the 500 to 700 repertoires, and about 9.9 million of these chains were shared by at least two donors. Raw reads were error-corrected and collapsed into unique sequences by a nearest-neighbor algorithm in which closely related sequences were merged to remove PCR and sequencing errors. Alignment of CDR3 sequences to IMGT reference sequences was used to assign V, D and J gene segments. For a sequence to be retained, at least a six-nucleotide match to both a V gene segment and a J gene segment was required. Rearrangements were classified as productive when the CDR3 lacked stop codons and remained in frame with V and J, and all other rearrangements were classified as non-productive. CDR3 was defined by IMGT convention, running from the second conserved V-encoded cysteine to the conserved J-encoded phenylalanine. In an earlier analysis of more than 550 of the donors, sequences lacking an unambiguous match to a single V gene segment were excluded. In an earlier analysis of 587 of the donors, a V segment was called functional when productive rearrangements were above 56.7%, and segregating when the standard deviation between donors exceeded 5%. A statistical classification framework was built for diagnosing cytomegalovirus status from the catalog of TCR beta chain sequences. A later analysis assigned V and J genes by comparing TCR nucleotide sequences with IMGT/GENE-DB human TR gene sequences. A later analysis assigned CDR3 sequences and most-parsimonious VDJ recombination scenarios with the TCRdist pipeline. In a later analysis, every TCR beta chain was defined by the combination of its CDR3 amino acid sequence and its V-gene family, and reads without a unique V-gene family were dropped. In a later analysis, approximately 590 highly shared, low-generation-probability nucleotide sequences were removed to address suspected cross-contamination and a sequencing artifact. In a later analysis, a clonal expansion index for each public chain was calculated from normalized within-repertoire ranks of inferred template counts. In a later analysis, generation probabilities were computed using a VDJ recombination model fitted to out-of-frame rearrangements, and the results were checked against IGoR. A later analysis scored TCR-TCR, TCR-HLA and TCR-CMV co-occurrence with hypergeometric tests, applying a repertoire-size bias correction to TCR pairs. A later analysis estimated false discovery rates by permuting HLA or CMV assignments 20 times. In a later analysis, co-occurring TCRs were grouped using DBSCAN, and TCRdist sequence similarity was added for clustering within HLA-allele-positive subsets. Co-occurrence clustering excluded repertoires with fewer than 30,000 or more than 120,000 public chains, plus five with anomalous nucleotide sharing. What TCRdb holds here is the immuneACCESS table cut down to in-frame rearrangements. Part of the clones is not present; checked against another copy, under half of the missing clones reflect an unresolved V gene, and the others are unexplained. From that table come the V and J calls and clone size; the DNA was used to work out D and trimming. The table for this sample lists fewer than 110,000 clones; roughly 73% of them were counted only once. The leading ten clones occupy 7.8% of the sample.

Spanning cysteine to phenylalanine, the CDR3 consists of 11 amino acids. The DNA shown is the 33-base CDR3, in frame from base 1. Trimming at the junction amounts to 7 bases on V and 1 base on J, and the germline ends lie 4 bases apart. CDR1 and CDR2 were assigned from the germline V gene as MRHNA and SNTAGT. This receptor was taken from a young man in good health and CMV-seronegative. Sequencing was carried out using PBMCs. Recombination connected TRBV6-4 to TRBJ1-1; the D gene remains uncertain. The CDR3 protein is CASTGNTEAFF. The DNA reads TGTGCCAGCACGGGGAACACTGAAGCTTTCTTT.